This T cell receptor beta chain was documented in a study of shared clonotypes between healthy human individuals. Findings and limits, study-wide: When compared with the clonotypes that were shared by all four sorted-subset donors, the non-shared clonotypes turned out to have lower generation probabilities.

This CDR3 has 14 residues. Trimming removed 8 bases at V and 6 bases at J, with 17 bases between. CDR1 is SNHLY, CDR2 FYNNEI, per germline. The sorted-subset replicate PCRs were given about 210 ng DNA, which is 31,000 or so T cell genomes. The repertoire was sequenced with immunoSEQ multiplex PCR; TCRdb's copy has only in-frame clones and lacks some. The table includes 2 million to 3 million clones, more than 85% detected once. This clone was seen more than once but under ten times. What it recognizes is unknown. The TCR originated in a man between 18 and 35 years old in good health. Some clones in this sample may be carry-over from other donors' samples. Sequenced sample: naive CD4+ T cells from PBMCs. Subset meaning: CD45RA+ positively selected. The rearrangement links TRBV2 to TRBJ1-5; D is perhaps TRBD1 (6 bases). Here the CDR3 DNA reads TGTGCCAGCCTCGGGGGGCTAGAGGGTCAGCCCCAGCATTTT. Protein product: CASLGGLEGQPQHF. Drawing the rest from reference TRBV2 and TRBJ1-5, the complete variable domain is EPEVTQTPSHQVTQMGQEVILRCVPISNHLYFYWYRQILGQKVEFLVSFYNNEISEKSEIFDDQFSVERPDGSNFTLKIRSTKLEDSAMYFCASLGGLEGQPQHFGDGTRLSIL.